This TCR beta chain was profiled in a study of T-cell memory formation after mild COVID-19. Across the study: The two donors had largely donor-specific TCR clusters.

About this clonotype: Its specificity is not known.

With 4 bases removed from V and 10 bases from J, the gap between germline ends came to 7 bases. The CDR3 has 10 residues. In germline, CDR1 is MNHNY, CDR2 SVGAGI (reference sequence). Findings and caveats of the study: The main location of contracting CD4+ clones was CM and EM, and that of contracting CD8+ clones was EMRA.

Using its own MiXCR run on the 5' RACE reads, TCRdb lists one record per CDR3 protein. This repertoire shows approximately 290,000 distinct CDR3 sequences, less than 20% found once; its top ten account for under 25%. The material sequenced was PBMCs or a T cell subset sorted from them (not recorded which). The chain has TRBV6-6 and TRBJ2-5; D unresolved. This TCR came from a man younger than 35 who had mild COVID-19 (a few samples of this study predate the infection). Cell type and time point are not known. CDR3 sequence (DNA): TGTGCCAGCAGTTTGGGCATCCAGTACTTC. Protein product: CASSLGIQYF.